These 19 T cell receptor beta chains were sequenced from one sample in a study of CD8 T cells in Susac syndrome. An input of about 0.5 to 1 ug of RNA was subjected to reverse transcription using random hexamers. TCRdb itself ran the immunoSEQ multiplex PCR reads through MiXCR, one entry per CDR3 protein. The sample has over 100,000 distinct CDR3 sequences; nearly 96% are singletons. What was sequenced was CD4+ T cells from PBMCs. All receptors derive from a human donor with Susac syndrome.

The rearrangement joins TRBV7-9 to TRBJ2-7; the D gene is possibly TRBD1 (6 bases). Germline V gene lookup returns CDR1 SEHNR and CDR2 FQNEAQ (reference sequence). The V end lost 1 base, the J end lost 5 bases, and 12 bases lay between the germline ends. The CDR3 is made up of 14 amino acids. The CDR3 DNA reads as TGTGCCAGCAGCTTAGACCGGGACATCGACGAGCAGTACTTC. Translating gives CASSLDRDIDEQYF.

This clonotype appeared a single time. The chain recombines TRBV29-1 with TRBJ2-1; D remains unclear. V was shortened by 4 bases and J by 7 bases, with 8 bases between the two germline ends. Germline CDR1 reads SQVTM; CDR2 reads ANQGSEA. The CDR3 is made up of 11 amino acids. CDR3 DNA: TGCAGCGTTGGGGGTGGTAATGAGCAGTTCTTC. The encoded protein is CSVGGGNEQFF.

The rearrangement uses TRBV20-1 and TRBJ2-1; the D is unclear. The V end lost 1 base, the J end lost 7 bases, and 5 bases lay between the germline ends. Germline CDR1 reads DFQATT; CDR2 reads SNEGSKA (reference sequence). The CDR3 covers 11 residues. In DNA form, the CDR3 reads TGCAGTGCTAGAGGCCCTAATGAGCAGTTCTTC. Translated, it gives CSARGPNEQFF.

The chain couples TRBV5-1 to TRBJ2-5; 7 positions match TRBD1. There are 13 residues in the CDR3. With V trimmed by 4 bases and J by 5 bases, 5 bases remained unmatched. CDR1 is SGHRS, CDR2 YFSETQ, per germline. The CDR3 bases are TGCGCCAGCAGCCCAGGGGGTCTGGAGACCCAGTACTTC. This encodes CASSPGGLETQYF.

The chain couples TRBV12-3 or TRBV12-4 to TRBJ1-5; D unresolved. Between the trimmed V and J ends, which lost 4 bases and 6 bases, there was a span of 19 bases. The CDR3 extends over 16 amino acids. The CDR3 region is CASSSPDSVEGQPQHF. The CDR3 DNA reads TGTGCCAGCAGTTCCCCTGACTCGGTAGAGGGTCAGCCCCAGCATTTT.

The chain links TRBV6-1 to TRBJ2-1; 7 positions match TRBD2. From germline, CDR1 is MNHNS and CDR2 SASEGT. This CDR3 contains 17 residues. The ends lost 6 bases at V and 7 bases at J; junction bases unmatched: 18. The CDR3 DNA reads as TGTGCCAGCAGCAACGGAAGGCTAGCGGCTGCCCTAAATGAGCAGTTCTTC. Translating gives CASSNGRLAAALNEQFF.

The V call is TRBV14, the J call TRBJ1-2; a possible D gene is TRBD1 (5 bases). In germline, CDR1 is SGHDN, CDR2 FVKESK. The CDR3 length is 13 residues. V lost 0 bases and J lost 8, with 10 bases in between. CDR3 sequence reads: CASSQDTRGGYTF. The CDR3 coding sequence is TGTGCCAGCAGCCAAGATACTAGGGGAGGCTACACCTTC.

The chain joins TRBV5-4 to TRBJ1-3; D is possibly TRBD1 (5 bases). The CDR3 sequence is 14 residues long. In germline, CDR1 is SGHNT, CDR2 YYREEE (reference sequence). The germline V and J ends were trimmed by 1 base and 4 bases, with 9 bases remaining between them. The CDR3 sequence is CASSLQGIGNTIYF. Written as DNA, the CDR3 is TGTGCCAGCAGCTTGCAGGGCATAGGAAACACCATATATTTT.

This clonotype was seen just once. This rearrangement joins TRBV9 to TRBJ1-1, with D unresolved. Trimming removed 0 bases at V and 6 bases at J, with 9 bases between. The CDR3 has 13 residues. Germline loops: CDR1 SGDLS, CDR2 YYNGEE. The CDR3 sequence is CASSVGGRAEAFF. The CDR3 DNA is TGTGCCAGCAGCGTAGGAGGGAGGGCTGAAGCTTTCTTT.

In its sample, this clonotype was seen once. The chain combines TRBV30 with TRBJ2-7; D tentatively fits TRBD1 or TRBD2 (5 bases each). Looked up from germline, CDR1 is GTSNPN and CDR2 is SVGIG (reference sequence). The CDR3 sequence is 15 residues long. V was trimmed by 3 bases and J by 4 bases, leaving 19 bases between them. The CDR3 loop is CAWSLGRPRRYEQYF. In DNA form, the CDR3 reads TGTGCCTGGAGCCTGGGACGCCCAAGGAGGTACGAGCAGTACTTC.

Points on this clonotype: One end of the junction does not line up with germline, which may come from a read error. J is TRBJ1-5 and V is TRBV7-2; D is unresolved. CDR3 length equals 12 residues. Germline CDR1 SGHTA, CDR2 FQGNSA. The CDR3 loop is CASSGPNRPQHF. The CDR3 DNA sequence: TGTGCCAGCAGCGGGCCGAATCGGCCCCAGCATTTT. Full variable domain (rest looked up from reference TRBV7-2 and TRBJ1-5): GAGVSQSPSNKVTEKGKDVELRCDPISGHTALYWYRQSLGQGLEFLIYFQGNSAPDKSGLPSDRFSAERTGGSVSTLTIQRTQQEDSAVYLCASSGPNRPQHFGDGTRLSIL.

This chain uses TRBV12-3 or TRBV12-4 with TRBJ1-1; no definite D call. The CDR3 is 11 residues long. With 6 bases removed from V and 11 bases from J, the gap between germline ends came to 13 bases. CDR3 in DNA: TGTGCCAGCAGGGACGGGGTGCGGGCTTTCTTT. Encoded protein: CASRDGVRAFF.

J is TRBJ1-2 and V is TRBV29-1, with D perhaps matching TRBD1 (5 bases). Germline V lookup: CDR1 SQVTM, CDR2 ANQGSEA. With 7 bases removed from V and 4 bases from J, the gap between germline ends came to 13 bases. This CDR3 contains 12 residues. The CDR3 sequence: CSAMGQIYGYTF. DNA of the CDR3: TGCAGCGCCATGGGGCAGATCTATGGCTACACCTTC.

The chain combines TRBV28 with TRBJ2-1; D uncertain. Germline-derived CDR1 and CDR2 are MDHEN and SYDVKM. V lost 7 bases, J lost 0 bases, and 13 bases lay in between. The length of the CDR3 is 15 residues. CDR3 in DNA: TGTGCCAGCACCCCATCGAGGAGCTCCTACAATGAGCAGTTCTTC. Residues: CASTPSRSSYNEQFF.

The rearrangement joins TRBV4-3 to TRBJ2-3, with TRBD2 identical over 13 bases. Germline lookup yields CDR1 LGHNA and CDR2 YSLEER. This CDR3 region has 17 residues. The junction had 1 base not matched to a gene; V was cut back by 1 base and J by 0 bases. CDR3 coding DNA: TGCGCCAGCAGCCAAGTACTAGCGGGAGGGAGCACAGATACGCAGTATTTT. Protein: CASSQVLAGGSTDTQYF.

This clonotype was counted a single time. The chain is built from TRBV27 and TRBJ2-7; a possible D gene is TRBD2 (6 bases). Germline CDR1 reads MNHEY; CDR2 reads SMNVEV (reference sequence). The CDR3 is made up of 18 amino acids. The V gene lost 4 bases and the J gene lost 4 bases, with 26 bases spanning the gap. For the CDR3, the DNA is TGTGCCAGCAGTTCACCGAGGTTGAGGGTTAGTAGCGGATACGAGCAGTACTTC. Translated, it gives CASSSPRLRVSSGYEQYF.

The CDR3 DNA is TGTGCCAGCACTCCGGGACTCCAAGAGACCCAGTACTTC. Encoded protein: CASTPGLQETQYF. The V gene is TRBV28, the J gene TRBJ2-5, with D perhaps matching TRBD2 (6 bases). The length of the CDR3 is 13 residues. CDR1 is MDHEN and CDR2 is SYDVKM in the germline V gene. Trimming cost V 7 bases and J 1 base, with 10 bases left between them.

The chain employs TRBV2 and TRBJ1-2; perhaps TRBD1 as D (5 bases). V lost 6 bases to trimming and J lost 8 bases, with 13 bases between them. CDR1 and CDR2 (germline): SNHLY, FYNNEI. The CDR3 contains 12 residues. CDR3 in DNA: TGTGCCAGCAGGGGGGACTCTGAAGGCTACACCTTC. Its translation: CASRGDSEGYTF. Variable domain in full (rest from reference TRBV2 and TRBJ1-2): EPEVTQTPSHQVTQMGQEVILRCVPISNHLYFYWYRQILGQKVEFLVSFYNNEISEKSEIFDDQFSVERPDGSNFTLKIRSTKLEDSAMYFCASRGDSEGYTFGSGTRLTVV.

V is TRBV14 and J is TRBJ1-1, with D perhaps TRBD1 (5 bases). The CDR3 is made up of 16 amino acids. V lost 1 base and J 3 bases, leaving 15 bases between the germline ends. Germline CDR1 and CDR2: SGHDN and FVKESK. This CDR3 is CASSQAPRGGDTEAFF. CDR3 nucleotides: TGTGCCAGCAGCCAAGCCCCGCGGGGGGGAGACACTGAAGCTTTCTTT. Filled out from reference TRBV14 and TRBJ1-1, the complete variable domain reads EAGVTQFPSHSVIEKGQTVTLRCDPISGHDNLYWYRRVMGKEIKFLLHFVKESKQDESGMPNNRFLAERTGGTYSTLKVQPAELEDSGVYFCASSQAPRGGDTEAFFGQGTRLTVV.